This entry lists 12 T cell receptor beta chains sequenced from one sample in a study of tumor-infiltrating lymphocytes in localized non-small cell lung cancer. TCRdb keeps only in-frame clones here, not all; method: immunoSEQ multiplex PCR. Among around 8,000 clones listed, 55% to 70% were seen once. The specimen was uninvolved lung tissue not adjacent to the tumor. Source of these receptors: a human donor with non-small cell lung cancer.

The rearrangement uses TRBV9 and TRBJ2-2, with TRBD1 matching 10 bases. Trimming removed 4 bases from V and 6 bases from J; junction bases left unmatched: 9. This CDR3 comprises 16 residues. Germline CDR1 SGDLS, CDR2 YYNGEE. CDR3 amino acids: CASSLGTGDIAGELFF. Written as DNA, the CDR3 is TGTGCCAGCAGCTTGGGGACAGGGGACATAGCCGGGGAGCTGTTTTTT.

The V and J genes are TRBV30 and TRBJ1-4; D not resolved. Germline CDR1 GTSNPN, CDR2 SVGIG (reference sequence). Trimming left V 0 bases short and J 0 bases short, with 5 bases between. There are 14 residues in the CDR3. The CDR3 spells CAWSVRATNEKLFF. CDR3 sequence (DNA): TGTGCCTGGAGTGTGCGAGCAACTAATGAAAAACTGTTTTTT.

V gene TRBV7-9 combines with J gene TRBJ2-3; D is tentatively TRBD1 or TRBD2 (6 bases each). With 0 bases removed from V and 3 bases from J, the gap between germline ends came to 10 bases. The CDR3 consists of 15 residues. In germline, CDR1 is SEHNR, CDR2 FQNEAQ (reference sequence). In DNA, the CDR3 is TGTGCCAGCAGCTTAGCGGGGGGCTCTACAGATACGCAGTATTTT. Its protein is CASSLAGGSTDTQYF.

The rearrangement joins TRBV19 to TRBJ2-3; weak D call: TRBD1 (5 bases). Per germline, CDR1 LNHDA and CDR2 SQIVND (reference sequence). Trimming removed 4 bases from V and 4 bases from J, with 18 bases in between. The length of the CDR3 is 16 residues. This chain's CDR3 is CASSTLQAIMADTQYF. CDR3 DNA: TGTGCCAGTAGTACACTACAGGCGATAATGGCAGATACGCAGTATTTT.

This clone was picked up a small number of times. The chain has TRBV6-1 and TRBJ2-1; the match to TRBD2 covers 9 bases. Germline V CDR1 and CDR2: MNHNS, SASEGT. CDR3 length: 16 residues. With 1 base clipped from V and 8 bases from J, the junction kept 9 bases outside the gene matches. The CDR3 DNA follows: TGTGCCAGCAGTGAAGTTTGGCGGGGGGGCCACTATGAGCAGTTCTTC. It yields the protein CASSEVWRGGHYEQFF.

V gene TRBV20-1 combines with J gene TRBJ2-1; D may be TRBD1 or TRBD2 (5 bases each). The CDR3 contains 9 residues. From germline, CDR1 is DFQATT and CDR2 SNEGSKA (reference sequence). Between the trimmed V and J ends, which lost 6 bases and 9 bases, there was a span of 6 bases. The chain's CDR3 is CSAGVEQFF. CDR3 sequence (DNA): TGCAGTGCGGGGGTTGAGCAGTTCTTC.

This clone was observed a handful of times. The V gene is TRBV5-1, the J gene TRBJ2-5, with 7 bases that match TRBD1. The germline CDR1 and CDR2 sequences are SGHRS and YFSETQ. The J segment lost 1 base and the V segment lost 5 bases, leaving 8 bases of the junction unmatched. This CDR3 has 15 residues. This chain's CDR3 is CASSLLPGGQETQYF. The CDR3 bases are TGCGCCAGCAGTCTCCTTCCAGGGGGCCAAGAGACCCAGTACTTC.

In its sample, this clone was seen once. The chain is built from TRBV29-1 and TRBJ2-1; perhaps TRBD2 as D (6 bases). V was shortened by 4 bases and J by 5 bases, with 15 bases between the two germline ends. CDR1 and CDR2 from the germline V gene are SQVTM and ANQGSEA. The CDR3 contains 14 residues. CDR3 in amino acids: CSVGGVGRDNEQFF. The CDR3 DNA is TGCAGCGTTGGGGGGGTAGGGCGGGACAATGAGCAGTTCTTC.

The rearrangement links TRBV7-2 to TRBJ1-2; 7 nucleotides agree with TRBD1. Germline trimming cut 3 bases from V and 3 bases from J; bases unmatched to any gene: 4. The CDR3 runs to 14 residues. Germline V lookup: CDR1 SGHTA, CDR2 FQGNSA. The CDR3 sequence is CASSLRQGYYGYTF. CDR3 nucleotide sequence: TGTGCCAGCAGCTTGAGACAGGGCTACTATGGCTACACCTTC.

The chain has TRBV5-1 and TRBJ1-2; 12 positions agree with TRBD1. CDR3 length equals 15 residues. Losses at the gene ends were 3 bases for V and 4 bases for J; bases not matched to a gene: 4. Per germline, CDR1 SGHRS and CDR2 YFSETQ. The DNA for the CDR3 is TGCGCCAGCAGCTGGGGGACAGGGGGCGGCTATGGCTACACCTTC. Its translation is CASSWGTGGGYGYTF. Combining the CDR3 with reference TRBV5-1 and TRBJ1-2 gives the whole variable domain KAGVTQTPRYLIKTRGQQVTLSCSPISGHRSVSWYQQTPGQGLQFLFEYFSETQRNKGNFPGRFSGRQFSNSRSEMNVSTLELGDSALYLCASSWGTGGGYGYTFGSGTRLTVV.

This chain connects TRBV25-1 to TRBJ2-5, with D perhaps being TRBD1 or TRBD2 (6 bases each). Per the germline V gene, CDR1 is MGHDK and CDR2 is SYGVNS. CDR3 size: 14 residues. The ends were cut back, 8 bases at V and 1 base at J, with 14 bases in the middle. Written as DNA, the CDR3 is TGTGCCAGCGGCCGGGGGCGCATCCAAGAGACCCAGTACTTC. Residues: CASGRGRIQETQYF.

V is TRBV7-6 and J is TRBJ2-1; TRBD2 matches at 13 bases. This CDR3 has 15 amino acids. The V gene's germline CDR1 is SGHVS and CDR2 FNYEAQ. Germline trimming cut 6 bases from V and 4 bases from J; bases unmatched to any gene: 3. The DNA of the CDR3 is TGTGCCAGCAGAGGACTAGCGGGGGCTTACAATGAGCAGTTCTTC. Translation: CASRGLAGAYNEQFF.